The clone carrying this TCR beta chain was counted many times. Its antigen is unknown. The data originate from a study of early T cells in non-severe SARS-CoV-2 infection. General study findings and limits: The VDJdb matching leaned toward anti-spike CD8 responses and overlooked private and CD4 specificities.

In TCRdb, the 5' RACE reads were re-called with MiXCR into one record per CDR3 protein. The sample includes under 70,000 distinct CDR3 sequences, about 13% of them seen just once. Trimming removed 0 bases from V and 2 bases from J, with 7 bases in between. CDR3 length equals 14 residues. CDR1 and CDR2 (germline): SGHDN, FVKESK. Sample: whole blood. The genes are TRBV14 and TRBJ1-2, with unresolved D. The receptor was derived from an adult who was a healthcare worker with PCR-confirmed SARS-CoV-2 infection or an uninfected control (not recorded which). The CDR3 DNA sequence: TGTGCCAGCAGCCAAGATGCCAGGAACTATGGCTACACCTTC. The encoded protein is CASSQDARNYGYTF. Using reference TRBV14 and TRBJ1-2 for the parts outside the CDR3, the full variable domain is EAGVTQFPSHSVIEKGQTVTLRCDPISGHDNLYWYRRVMGKEIKFLLHFVKESKQDESGMPNNRFLAERTGGTYSTLKVQPAELEDSGVYFCASSQDARNYGYTFGSGTRLTVV.